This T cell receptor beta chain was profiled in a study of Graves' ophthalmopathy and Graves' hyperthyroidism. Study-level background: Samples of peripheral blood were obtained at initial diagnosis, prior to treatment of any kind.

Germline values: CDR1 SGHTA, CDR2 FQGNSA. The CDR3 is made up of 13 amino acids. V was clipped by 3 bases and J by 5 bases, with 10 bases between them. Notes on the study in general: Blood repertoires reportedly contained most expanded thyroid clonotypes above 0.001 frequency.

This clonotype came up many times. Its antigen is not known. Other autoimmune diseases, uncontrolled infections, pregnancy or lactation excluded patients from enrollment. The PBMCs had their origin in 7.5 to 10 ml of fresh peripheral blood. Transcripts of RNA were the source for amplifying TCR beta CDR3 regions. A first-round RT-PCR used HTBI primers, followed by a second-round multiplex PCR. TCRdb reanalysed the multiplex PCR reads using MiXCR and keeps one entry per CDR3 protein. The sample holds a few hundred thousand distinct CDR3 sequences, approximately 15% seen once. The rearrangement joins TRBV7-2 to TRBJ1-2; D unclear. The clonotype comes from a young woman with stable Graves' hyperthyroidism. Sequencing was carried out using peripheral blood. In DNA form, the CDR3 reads TGTGCCAGCAGCTTTTGGCAGGCGTATGGCTACACCTTC. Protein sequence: CASSFWQAYGYTF.